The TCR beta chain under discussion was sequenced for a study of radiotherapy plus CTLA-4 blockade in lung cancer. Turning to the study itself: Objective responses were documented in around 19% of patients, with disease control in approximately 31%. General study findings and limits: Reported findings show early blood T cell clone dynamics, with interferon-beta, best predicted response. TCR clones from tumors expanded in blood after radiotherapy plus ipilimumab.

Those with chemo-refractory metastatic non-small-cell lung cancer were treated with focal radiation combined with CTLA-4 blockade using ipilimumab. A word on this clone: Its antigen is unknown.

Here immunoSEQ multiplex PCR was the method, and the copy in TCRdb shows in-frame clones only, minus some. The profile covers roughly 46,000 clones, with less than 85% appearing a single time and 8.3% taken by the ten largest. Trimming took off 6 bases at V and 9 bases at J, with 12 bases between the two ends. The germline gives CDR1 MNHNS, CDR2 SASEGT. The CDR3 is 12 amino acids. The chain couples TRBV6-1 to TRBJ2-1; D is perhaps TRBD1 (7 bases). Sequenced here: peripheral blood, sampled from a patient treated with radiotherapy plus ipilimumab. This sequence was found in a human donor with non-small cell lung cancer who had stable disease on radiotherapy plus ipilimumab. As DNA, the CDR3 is TGTGCCAGCAGCCTCAGGGGGGTTGAGCAGTTCTTC. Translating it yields CASSLRGVEQFF.